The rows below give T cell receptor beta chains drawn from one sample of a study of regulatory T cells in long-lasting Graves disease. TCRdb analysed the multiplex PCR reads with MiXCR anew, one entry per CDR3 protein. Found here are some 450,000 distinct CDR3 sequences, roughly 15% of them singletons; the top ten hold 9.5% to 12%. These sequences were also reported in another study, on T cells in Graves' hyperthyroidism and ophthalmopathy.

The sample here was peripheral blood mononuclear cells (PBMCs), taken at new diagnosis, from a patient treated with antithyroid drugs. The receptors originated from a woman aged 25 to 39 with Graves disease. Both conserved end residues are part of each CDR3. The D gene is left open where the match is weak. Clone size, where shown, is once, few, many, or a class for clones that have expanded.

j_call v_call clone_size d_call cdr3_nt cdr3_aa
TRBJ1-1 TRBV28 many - TGTGCCAGCAGTTCCCCCTCAGACACAGGGTGGGGGGCTTTCTTT CASSSPSDTGWGAFF
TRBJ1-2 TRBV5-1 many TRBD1 TGCGCCAGCAGCCCAACGGGGACAGGGGAGTATGGCTACACCTTC CASSPTGTGEYGYTF
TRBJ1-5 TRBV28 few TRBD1 TGTGCCAGCAGTTTGGGGACAGGGGACAATCAGCCCCAGCATTTT CASSLGTGDNQPQHF
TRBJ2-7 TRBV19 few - TGTGCCAGTAGTATAGCGGACAGCTACGAGCAGTACTTC CASSIADSYEQYF
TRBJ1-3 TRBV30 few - TGTGCCTGGAGTGATTGGCCCTCTGGAAACACCATATATTTT CAWSDWPSGNTIYF
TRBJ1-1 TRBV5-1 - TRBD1 TGCGCCAGCAGCTCGGACAGGGCGAACACTGAAGCTTTCTTT CASSSDRANTEAFF
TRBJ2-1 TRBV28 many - TGTGCCAGCAGTTTTGTAGGAAGCTCCTACAATGAGCAGTTCTTC CASSFVGSSYNEQFF
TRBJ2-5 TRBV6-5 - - TGTGCCAGCAGTTATCCGGACCGGAAAGAGACCCAGTACTTC CASSYPDRKETQYF
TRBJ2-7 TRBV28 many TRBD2 TGTGCCAGCAGCGCCGGACTAGCGGGTCGAGCCTACGAGCAGTACTTC CASSAGLAGRAYEQYF
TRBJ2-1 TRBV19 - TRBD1 TGTGCCAGTAGTACAGGGACAGGGGTAGGCGAGCAGTTCTTC CASSTGTGVGEQFF
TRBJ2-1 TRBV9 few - TGTGCCAGCAGCGGAGTAAGTGAGCAGTTCTTC CASSGVSEQFF
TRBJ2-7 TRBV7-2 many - TGTGCCAGCAGCTTAGGACAGAAAGACGAGCAGTACTTC CASSLGQKDEQYF
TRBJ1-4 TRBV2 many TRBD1 TGTGCCAGCAGATACAGGGGGAGTGAAAAACTGTTTTTT CASRYRGSEKLFF
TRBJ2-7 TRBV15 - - TGTGCCACCAGCAGAGGACAGGAGCCCGCGAAGCAGTACTTC CATSRGQEPAKQYF
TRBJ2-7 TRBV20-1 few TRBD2 TGCAGTGCTAGTGGACTAGCGGAGAGCTCCTACGAGCAGTACTTC CSASGLAESSYEQYF
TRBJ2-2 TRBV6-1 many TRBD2 TGTGCCAGCATCTCAGGACTAGCGAACACCGGGGAGCTGTTTTTT CASISGLANTGELFF
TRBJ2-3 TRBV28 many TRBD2 TGTGCCAGCCACACATCCGGGACTAGCTACACAGATACGCAGTATTTT CASHTSGTSYTDTQYF
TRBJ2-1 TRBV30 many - TGTGCCTGGAGTGTAGGGGGGTCCTACAATGAGCAGTTCTTC CAWSVGGSYNEQFF
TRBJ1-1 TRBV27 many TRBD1 TGTGCCAGCAGTCTAAACAGGGGAGGAGACACTGAAGCTTTCTTT CASSLNRGGDTEAFF
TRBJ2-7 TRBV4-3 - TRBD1 TGCGCCAGCAGCCAGTATGGGGACAGGGACTACGAGCAGTACTTC CASSQYGDRDYEQYF
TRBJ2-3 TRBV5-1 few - TGCGCCAGCAGTCCCGGACGGGATTCAGATACGCAGTATTTT CASSPGRDSDTQYF
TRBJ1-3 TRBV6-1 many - TGTGCCAGTTACGGTGGAAACACCATATATTTT CASYGGNTIYF
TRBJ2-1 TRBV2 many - TGTGCCAGCAGTACTAGCTCTTACTCCTACAATGAGCAGTTCTTC CASSTSSYSYNEQFF
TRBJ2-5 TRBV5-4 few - TGTGCCAGCAGCTCGAAGCAGGGTCCTAACCAAGAGACCCAGTACTTC CASSSKQGPNQETQYF
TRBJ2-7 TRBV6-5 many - TGTGCCAGCAGTTACCGGCGGGGGCCCTACGAGCAGTACTTC CASSYRRGPYEQYF
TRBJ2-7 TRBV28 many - TGTGCCAGCAGTAGAAGGAGGGGGATCTACGAGCAGTACTTC CASSRRRGIYEQYF
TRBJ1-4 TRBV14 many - TGTGCCAGCAGCCTTGATGTGTCTGCAACTAATGAAAAACTGTTTTTT CASSLDVSATNEKLFF
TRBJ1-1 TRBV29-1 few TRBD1 TGCAGCGCCAAGAAGGGGACAGGGTTCGCTGAAGCTTTCTTT CSAKKGTGFAEAFF
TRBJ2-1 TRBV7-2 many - TGTGCCAGCAGCTCCAGCTGGTCCTACAATGAGCAGTTCTTC CASSSSWSYNEQFF
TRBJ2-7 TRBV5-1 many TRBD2 TGCGCCAGCAGCGTTACTAGCGGGAGGGATGAGCAGTACTTC CASSVTSGRDEQYF
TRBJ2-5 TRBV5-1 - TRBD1 TGCGCCAGCAGCTTGGGGGACAGGGGGCCTGGGGAGACCCAGTACTTC CASSLGDRGPGETQYF
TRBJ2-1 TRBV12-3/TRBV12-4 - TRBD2 TGTGCCAGCAGTCCCGTTACTAGCGGAGTCTACAATGAGCAGTTCTTC CASSPVTSGVYNEQFF
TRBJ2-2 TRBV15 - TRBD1 TGTGCCACCAGCAGAGGGGCAGGGGGCAGCACCGGGGAGCTGTTTTTT CATSRGAGGSTGELFF
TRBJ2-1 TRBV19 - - TGTGCCAGTAGTATAGCCGGGACACAATACAATGAGCAGTTCTTC CASSIAGTQYNEQFF
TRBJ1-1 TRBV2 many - TGTGCCAGCAAAGTTATGATACGCCCGAACACTGAAGCTTTCTTT CASKVMIRPNTEAFF
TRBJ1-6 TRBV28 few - TGTGCCAGCAGTTTAACTGGGGATAATTCACCCCTCCACTTT CASSLTGDNSPLHF
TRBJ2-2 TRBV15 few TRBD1 TGTGCCACCAGCAGAGATCTGGGACAGGGACCCACCGGGGAGCTGTTTTTT CATSRDLGQGPTGELFF
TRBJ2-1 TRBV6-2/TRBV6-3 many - TGTGCCAGCAGTTACTCGCGGGATAGGAATGAGCAGTTCTTC CASSYSRDRNEQFF
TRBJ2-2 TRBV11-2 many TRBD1 TGTGCCAGCAGCCCCCGCGCTGGGACAGGGTACAACACCGGGGAGCTGTTTTTT CASSPRAGTGYNTGELFF
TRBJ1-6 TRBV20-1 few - TGCAGTGCTATGTTGAGAGTGGGGCATTCACCCCTCCACTTT CSAMLRVGHSPLHF
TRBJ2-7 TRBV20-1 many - TGCAGTGCTAGAGATGTTGGCAGGGGATACGAGCAGTACTTC CSARDVGRGYEQYF
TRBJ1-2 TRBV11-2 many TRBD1 TGTGCCAGCAGCACGAGACAGGGGAATGGCTACACCTTC CASSTRQGNGYTF
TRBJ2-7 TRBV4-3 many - TGCGCCAGCAGCCAAGATCTGGGGGGGCTCTACGAGCAGTACTTC CASSQDLGGLYEQYF
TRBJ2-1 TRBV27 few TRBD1 TGTGCCAGCAGTTTGGGGCAGGGGGTCAATGAGCGGTTCTTC CASSLGQGVNERFF
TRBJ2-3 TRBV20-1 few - TGCAGTGCTAGAGAGCCGATTGGGAATACGCAGTATTTT CSAREPIGNTQYF
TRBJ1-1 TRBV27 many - TGTGCCAGTCGAGGGGGCACTGAAGCTTTCTTT CASRGGTEAFF
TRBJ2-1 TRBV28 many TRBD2 TGTGCCAGCAGCCCTAGCGGGAGGGACTACAATGAGCAGTTCTTC CASSPSGRDYNEQFF
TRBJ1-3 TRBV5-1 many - TGCGCCAGCAGCTTGGATGGGGGCCGCGGAAACACCATATATTTT CASSLDGGRGNTIYF
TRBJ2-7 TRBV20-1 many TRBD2 TGCAGTGCTAATACTCGGGGGGGCATGTACGAGCAGTACTTC CSANTRGGMYEQYF
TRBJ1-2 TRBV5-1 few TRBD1 TGCGCCAGCAGCTCCGCGGGACAGGGGGCCAGACGTGCTACTAACTATGGCTACACCTTC CASSSAGQGARRATNYGYTF
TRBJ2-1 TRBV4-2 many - TGTGCCAGCAGCCAAGGGAAAACTGACAATGAGCAGTTCTTC CASSQGKTDNEQFF
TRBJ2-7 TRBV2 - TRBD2 TGTGCCAGCAACCTTAGCGGGAGGGAAAACGTTTTCGAGCAGTACTTC CASNLSGRENVFEQYF
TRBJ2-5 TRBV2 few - TGTGCCAGCAGTGCCCAGGGGGGACAAGAGACCCAGTACTTC CASSAQGGQETQYF
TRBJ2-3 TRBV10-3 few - TGTGCCACTGCTAGCCTCACAGATACGCAGTATTTT CATASLTDTQYF